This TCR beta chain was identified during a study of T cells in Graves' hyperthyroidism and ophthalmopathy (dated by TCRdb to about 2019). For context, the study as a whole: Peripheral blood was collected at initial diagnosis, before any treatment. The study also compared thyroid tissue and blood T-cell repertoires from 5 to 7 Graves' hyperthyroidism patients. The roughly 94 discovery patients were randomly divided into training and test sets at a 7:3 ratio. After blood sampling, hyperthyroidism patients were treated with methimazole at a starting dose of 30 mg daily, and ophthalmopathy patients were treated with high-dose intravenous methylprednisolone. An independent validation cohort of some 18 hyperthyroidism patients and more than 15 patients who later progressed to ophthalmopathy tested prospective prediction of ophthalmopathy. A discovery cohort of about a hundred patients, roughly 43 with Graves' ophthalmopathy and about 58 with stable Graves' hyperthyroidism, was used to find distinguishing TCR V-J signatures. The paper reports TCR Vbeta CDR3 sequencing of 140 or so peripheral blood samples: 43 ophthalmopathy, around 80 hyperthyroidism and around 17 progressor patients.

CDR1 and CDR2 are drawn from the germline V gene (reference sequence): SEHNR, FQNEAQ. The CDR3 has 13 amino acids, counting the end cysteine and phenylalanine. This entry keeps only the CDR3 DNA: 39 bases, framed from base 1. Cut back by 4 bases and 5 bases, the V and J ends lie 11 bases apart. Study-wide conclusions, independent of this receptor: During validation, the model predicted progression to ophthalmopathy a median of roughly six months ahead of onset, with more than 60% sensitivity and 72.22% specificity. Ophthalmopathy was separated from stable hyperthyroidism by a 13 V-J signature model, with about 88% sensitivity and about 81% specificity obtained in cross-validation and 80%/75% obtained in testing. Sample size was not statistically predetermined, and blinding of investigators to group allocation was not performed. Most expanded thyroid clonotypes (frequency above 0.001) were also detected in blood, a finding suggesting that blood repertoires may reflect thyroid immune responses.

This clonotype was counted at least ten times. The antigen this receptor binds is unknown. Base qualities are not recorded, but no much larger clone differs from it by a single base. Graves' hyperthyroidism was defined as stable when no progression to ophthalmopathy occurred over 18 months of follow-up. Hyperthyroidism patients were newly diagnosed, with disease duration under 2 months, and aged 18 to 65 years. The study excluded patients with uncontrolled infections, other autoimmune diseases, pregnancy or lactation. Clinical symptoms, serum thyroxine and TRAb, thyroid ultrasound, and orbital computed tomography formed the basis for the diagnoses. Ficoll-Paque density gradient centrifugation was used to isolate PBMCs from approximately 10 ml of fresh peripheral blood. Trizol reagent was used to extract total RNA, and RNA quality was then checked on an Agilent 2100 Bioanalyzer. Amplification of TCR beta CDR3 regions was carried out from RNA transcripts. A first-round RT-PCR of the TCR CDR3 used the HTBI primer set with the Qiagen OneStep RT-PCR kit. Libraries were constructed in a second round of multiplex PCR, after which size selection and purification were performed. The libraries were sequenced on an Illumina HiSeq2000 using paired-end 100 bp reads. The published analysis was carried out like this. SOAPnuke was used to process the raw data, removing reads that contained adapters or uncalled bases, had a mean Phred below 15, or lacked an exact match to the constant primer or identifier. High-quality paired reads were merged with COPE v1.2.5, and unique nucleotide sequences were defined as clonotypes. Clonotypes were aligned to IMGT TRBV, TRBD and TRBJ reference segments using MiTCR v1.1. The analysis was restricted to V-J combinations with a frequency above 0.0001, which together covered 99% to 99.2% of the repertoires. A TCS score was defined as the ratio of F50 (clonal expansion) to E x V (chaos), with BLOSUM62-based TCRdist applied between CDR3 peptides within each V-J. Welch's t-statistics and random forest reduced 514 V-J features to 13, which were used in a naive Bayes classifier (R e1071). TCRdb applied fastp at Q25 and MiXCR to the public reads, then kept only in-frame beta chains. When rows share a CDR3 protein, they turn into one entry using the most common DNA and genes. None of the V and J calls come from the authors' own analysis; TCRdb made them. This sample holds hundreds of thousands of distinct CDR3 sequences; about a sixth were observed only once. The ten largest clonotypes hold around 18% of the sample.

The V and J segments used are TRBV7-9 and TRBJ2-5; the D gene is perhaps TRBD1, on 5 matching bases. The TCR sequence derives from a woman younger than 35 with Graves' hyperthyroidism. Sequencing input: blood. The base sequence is TGTGCCAGCAGCTACCAAAACAGGGAGACCCAGTACTTC. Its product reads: CASSYQNRETQYF. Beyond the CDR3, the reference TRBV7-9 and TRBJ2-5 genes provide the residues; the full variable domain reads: DTGVSQNPRHKITKRGQNVTFRCDPISEHNRLYWYRQTLGQGPEFLTYFQNEAQLEKSRLLSDRFSAERPKGSFSTLEIQRTEQGDSAMYLCASSYQNRETQYFGPGTRLLVL.